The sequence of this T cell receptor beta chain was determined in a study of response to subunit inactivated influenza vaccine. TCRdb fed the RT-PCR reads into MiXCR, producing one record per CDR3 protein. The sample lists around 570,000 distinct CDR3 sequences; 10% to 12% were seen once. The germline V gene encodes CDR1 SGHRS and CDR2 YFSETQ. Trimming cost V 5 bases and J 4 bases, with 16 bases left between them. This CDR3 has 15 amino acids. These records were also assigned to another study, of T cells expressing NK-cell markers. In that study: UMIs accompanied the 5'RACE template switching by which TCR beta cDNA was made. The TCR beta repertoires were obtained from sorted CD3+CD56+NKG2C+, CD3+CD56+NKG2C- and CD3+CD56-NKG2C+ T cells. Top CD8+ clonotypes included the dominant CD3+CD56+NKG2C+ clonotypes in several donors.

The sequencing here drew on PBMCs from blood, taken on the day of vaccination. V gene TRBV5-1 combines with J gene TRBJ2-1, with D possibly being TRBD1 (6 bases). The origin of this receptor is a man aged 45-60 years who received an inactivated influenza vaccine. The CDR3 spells CASRTREGEYNEQFF. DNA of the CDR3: TGCGCCAGCAGGACCCGAGAGGGGGAGTACAATGAGCAGTTCTTC.